The TCR beta chain under discussion was sequenced for a study of chemoradiotherapy in HPV16-positive cancers. This clone was recorded once. CDR1 and CDR2 from the germline V gene are SGHAT and FQNNGV. With V trimmed by 5 bases and J by 4 bases, 4 bases remained unmatched. This CDR3 comprises 16 residues. Profiling relied on immunoSEQ multiplex PCR, and the TCRdb table lists in-frame clones only, not all of them. Among around 24,000 clones listed, 87% were seen once. The rearrangement joins TRBV11-2 to TRBJ2-3; 15 bases match TRBD2. This material consisted of blood, taken from a patient who underwent chemoradiotherapy. The clonotype originates from a human donor with HPV-associated anogenital cancer. The CDR3 DNA is TGTGCCAGCAGCCAAGGACTAGCGGGGGGGCCAGATACGCAGTATTTT. Encoded protein: CASSQGLAGGPDTQYF.